These 23 T cell receptor beta chains were sequenced from one sample in a study of tumor and adjacent non-tumor tissue in lung cancer. This sample's RNA came from whole unsorted tissue. TCRbeta libraries were built with three rounds of nested PCR, modified from ARM-PCR. TCRdb fed the multiplex PCR reads into MiXCR, producing one record per CDR3 protein. The sample consists of 120,000 or so distinct CDR3 sequences, 60% to 70% of them appearing once. The sequencing sample was made of lung tumor tissue. The receptors were sampled from a man in his thirties or forties with non-small cell lung cancer.

Worth noting for this clonotype: This CDR3 is missing its conserved last phenylalanine or tryptophan, likely due to a read error. The V gene is TRBV10-2, the J gene TRBJ2-7; 7 bases align to TRBD1. Germline CDR1 and CDR2: WSHSY and SAAADI. Trimming at V came to 7 bases and at J to 3 bases, leaving 12 bases not matched to a gene. This CDR3 is 15 amino acids long. The CDR3 DNA reads as TGCGCCAGCAACACCCGGGACAGTGTTAACTACGAGCAGTACTCA. Its translation: CASNTRDSVNYEQYS.

V usage is TRBV21-1 and J usage is TRBJ2-7; the table's D call, TRBD1, has no DNA check behind it. TRBV21-1 is a pseudogene locus. The CDR3 length is 15 residues. The CDR3 bases are TGTGCCAGGGAGTACCCTGGGGGAGCAGCCTACGAGCAGTACTTC. It yields the protein CAREYPGGAAYEQYF.

This clonotype was seen ten or more times. V gene TRBV4-2 combines with J gene TRBJ2-3; TRBD2 matches at 11 bases. Germline V gene data show CDR1 as LGHNA and CDR2 as YNFKEQ. The CDR3 has 19 residues. The ends lost 1 base at V and 0 bases at J; junction bases unmatched: 9. Here the CDR3 reads CASSQGVSGGAISTDTQYF. CDR3 nucleotide sequence: TGTGCCAGCAGCCAAGGAGTTAGCGGGGGGGCCATTAGCACAGATACGCAGTATTTT.

V is TRBV20-1 and J is TRBJ2-7; 8 nucleotides align to TRBD2. V gave up 5 bases and J gave up 2 bases; unmatched junction bases: 8. Germline values: CDR1 DFQATT, CDR2 SNEGSKA (reference sequence). This CDR3 has 14 residues. CDR3 bases: TGCAGTGCTGAGCCTAGCGGGTGTCCCTACGAGCAGTACTTC. This sequence encodes CSAEPSGCPYEQYF.

This clonotype was detected only a few times. At one boundary the junction diverges from the germline segment, which might be a read error. CDR3 coding DNA: TGTGCCAGCTCCCGTGGCAGGGCGAACACTGAAGCTCTCTTT. Protein product: CASSRGRANTEALF. The genes are TRBV11-3 and TRBJ1-1; possibly TRBD1 for D (5 bases). The V gene's germline CDR1 is SGHNT and CDR2 YENEEA. The CDR3 runs 14 residues. Based on the CDR3 plus reference TRBV11-3 and TRBJ1-1, the full variable domain is EAGVVQSPRYKIIEKKQPVAFWCNPISGHNTLYWYLQNLGQGPELLIRYENEEAVDDSQLPKDRFSAERLKGVDSTLKIQPAELGDSAVYLCASSRGRANTEALFGQGTRLTVV.

This clonotype was seen many times. V and J are TRBV20-1 and TRBJ2-3; TRBD2 agrees at 15 bases. Germline assignment: CDR1 DFQATT and CDR2 SNEGSKA (reference sequence). The CDR3 spans 19 residues. After removal of 0 bases from V and 0 bases from J, the junction contained 7 bases not matched to a gene. The DNA of the CDR3 is TGCAGTGCTAGAGATCCCGGACTAGCGGGAGGGTGGAGCACAGATACGCAGTATTTT. It is translated as CSARDPGLAGGWSTDTQYF.

Only a few counts were recorded for this clonotype. The V gene is TRBV7-6, the J gene TRBJ1-1, with D unclear. Germline V gives CDR1 SGHVS, CDR2 FNYEAQ. V lost 2 bases and J lost 0, with 13 bases in between. CDR3 length equals 16 residues. The CDR3 coding sequence is TGTGCCAGCAGCTTAAACCCCCTCACAGTGAACACTGAAGCTTTCTTT. Amino acid sequence: CASSLNPLTVNTEAFF.

Note on this clonotype: At one of its ends the junction is not consistent with the germline gene, which may arise from a read error. The genes are TRBV11-2 and TRBJ2-1; TRBD2 matches 8 bases. The CDR3 is 16 residues long. CDR1 SGHAT and CDR2 FQNNGV come from the germline V gene. CDR3 region: CGSSYTVSGGYNEQLF. CDR3 coding DNA: TGTGGCAGCAGTTATACCGTAAGCGGGGGCTACAATGAGCAGTTATTC.

This clonotype was found many times. The chain combines TRBV12-3 or TRBV12-4 with TRBJ1-1; 8 bases line up with TRBD1. The CDR3 totals 14 residues. J gave up 3 bases and V 4 bases, and 4 bases lay outside the gene matches. CDR3 amino acids: CASSSTGGDTEAFF. The CDR3 nucleotides are TGTGCCAGCAGTTCCACAGGGGGAGACACTGAAGCTTTCTTT.

Notes on this clonotype: Possible read error: a much larger clone is one base away. The chain recombines TRBV20-1 with TRBJ2-7, with 11 bases identical to TRBD1. V trimming: 6 bases; J trimming: 3 bases; junction bases outside the gene matches: 7. The V gene's germline CDR1 is DFQATT and CDR2 SNEGSKA (reference sequence). The CDR3 is 14 residues long. In DNA form, the CDR3 reads TGCAGTGCGACACCCGGGACAGGGGGCTACGAGCAGTACTTC. Residues: CSATPGTGGYEQYF.

As to this clonotype: A read error is possible here, since a much larger clone lies one base away. The rearrangement uses TRBV20-1 and TRBJ1-4; D gene unclear. CDR1 and CDR2 (germline): DFQATT, SNEGSKA (reference sequence). This CDR3 is built from 16 residues. CDR3: CNARDLEESANEKLFF. In DNA, the CDR3 is TGCAATGCTAGAGATCTGGAGGAGTCGGCTAATGAAAAACTGTTTTTT.

This clonotype was counted only a few times. The chain couples TRBV24-1 to TRBJ2-1; 9 bases are a match to TRBD1. From germline, CDR1 is KGHDR and CDR2 SFDVKD. The CDR3 loop spans 16 amino acids. V lost 2 bases to trimming and J lost 8 bases; unmatched junction nucleotides: 9. The CDR3 nucleotides read TGTGCCACCAGTGATTCCGGAGGGACAGGGAGGCATGAGCAGTTCTTC. It is translated as CATSDSGGTGRHEQFF.

Worth noting for this clonotype: The conserved final phenylalanine or tryptophan is absent from the CDR3, which likely points to a read error. V is TRBV12-5 and J is TRBJ2-1; TRBD2 might be the D (6 bases). The germline V gene encodes CDR1 LGHNT and CDR2 FRNRAP. The CDR3 is made up of 16 amino acids. Trimming shortened V by 4 bases and J by 4 bases, and 17 bases separated the two germline ends. The CDR3 protein is CASGSVLSGPYNEQFL. CDR3 in DNA: TGTGCTAGTGGTTCGGTACTGAGCGGGCCTTACAATGAGCAGTTCTTA.

Comment on this clonotype: Sequence at one end of the junction differs from germline and may be a read error. V is TRBV11-2 and J is TRBJ2-3; TRBD1 matches 7 bases. This CDR3 comprises 16 residues. CDR1 is SGHAT and CDR2 is FQNNGV in the germline V gene. CDR3 protein: CASSLVDGTAGDTQYF. CDR3 coding DNA: TGTGCCAGCAGCTTAGTGGACGGGACAGCAGGAGATACCCAGTATTTT.

With regard to this clonotype: The junction departs from germline at one end; a sequencing error may be responsible. CDR3 DNA sequence: TGTGCCATCAGCTTATGGGGGGTTAATGAGCAGTTCTTC. Translation gives CAISLWGVNEQFF. V usage is TRBV11-3 and J usage is TRBJ2-1, with TRBD2 as a possible D gene (6 bases). This CDR3 region has 13 residues. The germline V gene has CDR1 SGHNT and CDR2 YENEEA.

The rearrangement uses TRBV4-3 and TRBJ2-7; no definite D call. The germline CDR1 and CDR2 sequences are LGHNA and YSLEER. This CDR3 has 13 amino acids. The V gene lost 6 bases and the J gene lost 4 bases, with 13 bases spanning the gap. CDR3: CASSQQSRYEQYF. The CDR3 nucleotides read TGCGCCAGCAGTCAACAGTCCAGATACGAGCAGTACTTC.

This clonotype was found once. An end of the junction does not agree with germline; a read error may underlie this. J is TRBJ2-6 and V is TRBV7-8; 7 bases are shared with TRBD1. The CDR3 runs 15 residues. Germline V CDR1 and CDR2: SGHVS, FQNEAQ. CDR3 sequence (DNA): TGTGCCAGCAGCTCGGGACAGTCTGGGGCCAATGTCCTGACTTTC. It yields the protein CASSSGQSGANVLTF.

Note on this clonotype: A much larger clone lies one base from this, so it may be a read error. The CDR3 region has the DNA TGTGCCAGCAGTTTGACCTTGTACGAGCAGTACTTC. Amino acid sequence: CASSLTLYEQYF. This chain uses TRBV6-6 with TRBJ2-7, with unresolved D. V was trimmed by 4 bases and J by 4 bases, leaving 8 bases between them. Germline V gives CDR1 MNHNY, CDR2 SVGAGI (reference sequence). The CDR3 contains 12 residues.

In the case of this clonotype: This may come from a read error, since a much larger clone is one base off. The chain uses TRBV20-1 and TRBJ2-5; 7 bases match TRBD2. J lost 1 base, V lost 3 bases, and 8 bases had no gene match. The germline CDR1 and CDR2 sequences are DFQATT and SNEGSKA (reference sequence). The CDR3 contains 15 residues. This chain's CDR3 is CSASGVRGSQETQYF. The CDR3 bases are TGCAGTGCTAGTGGTGTGCGGGGGAGCCAAGAGACCCAGTACTTC.

For this clonotype: A much larger clonotype is one base distant, so this may be a read error. DNA for the CDR3: TGCGCCAGCAGCCCAACGAGGCACCGAGACTACGAGCAGTACTTC. Protein product: CASSPTRHRDYEQYF. V is TRBV4-3 and J is TRBJ2-7, with no clear D. The germline CDR1 and CDR2 sequences are LGHNA and YSLEER. The CDR3 extends over 15 amino acids. V was cut by 4 bases and J by 3 bases, with 16 bases left in between.

Many counts were recorded for this clonotype. This chain connects TRBV13 to TRBJ2-7; the match to TRBD1 covers 11 bases. The CDR3 covers 12 residues. CDR1 and CDR2 (germline): PRHDT, FYEKMQ (reference sequence). The trim removed 3 bases at V and 12 bases at J, leaving 4 bases unmatched. For the CDR3, the DNA is TGTGCCAGCAGCTTGGGACAGGGGGTAGCGTACTTC. It yields the protein CASSLGQGVAYF.

With regard to this clonotype: Since a much larger clone is just one base distant, this may be a read error. The CDR3 loop is CSGQAPLPYDYTF. CDR3 sequence (DNA): TGCAGTGGGCAGGCCCCTTTGCCCTATGACTACACCTTC. The chain joins TRBV20-1 to TRBJ1-2; the D is unclear. CDR3 length: 13 amino acids. CDR1 and CDR2 from the germline V gene are DFQATT and SNEGSKA (reference sequence).

Details on this clonotype: A read error is possible here, since a much larger clone lies one base away. This sequence joins TRBV20-1 and TRBJ2-3; the match to TRBD2 covers 8 bases. CDR3 length: 15 amino acids. V lost 3 bases, J lost 4 bases, and 9 bases stayed unmatched. Germline V lookup: CDR1 DFQATT, CDR2 SNEGSKA (reference sequence). The CDR3 sequence: CSASTDGGAADTQYF. CDR3 bases: TGCAGTGCTAGCACGGACGGGGGGGCCGCAGATACGCAGTATTTT.